This is a list of T cell receptor beta chains from one sample in a study of identifying expanded T cells in peripheral blood. Some clones are missing from TCRdb's copy, which holds only in-frame ones; the method was immunoSEQ multiplex PCR. The sample records 90,000 or so clones, approximately 83% being singletons. Material for sequencing was blood. The origin of the receptors is a person aged 18 to 75 in good health. Both conserved end residues are part of each CDR3. A D gene is named only where the DNA matches it firmly. Only part of the rows carry a size: once, few, many, or a class if the clone is expanded.

J | D | V | size | DNA | CDR3
TRBJ2-2 | - | TRBV6-4 | once | TGTGCCTACCCGGACAAGAACACCGGGGAGCTGTTTTTT | CAYPDKNTGELFF
TRBJ1-3 | TRBD1 | TRBV19 | - | TGTGCCAGTACCGGATGGGACAGGGGGATCCTCTCTGGAAACACCATATATTTT | CASTGWDRGILSGNTIYF
TRBJ2-2 | - | TRBV6-6 | - | TGTGCCAGCAGTACCCCTGGACAGTCCGGGGAGCTGTTTTTT | CASSTPGQSGELFF
TRBJ2-3 | TRBD1 | TRBV5-4 | once | TGTGCCAGCAGCCTAAGGACAGGTACGGATACGCAGTATTTT | CASSLRTGTDTQYF
TRBJ2-7 | - | TRBV29-1 | - | TGCAGCGCAGCTGGGTTCCTCGCGTACGAGCAGTACTTC | CSAAGFLAYEQYF
TRBJ2-7 | TRBD1 | TRBV5-1 | - | TGCGCCAGCAGCTGGGGGGACAGGGGCTACGAGCAGTACTTC | CASSWGDRGYEQYF
TRBJ2-7 | - | TRBV5-4 | once | TGTGCCAGCAGCTTGATGGGCGGGAACTACGAGCAGTACTTC | CASSLMGGNYEQYF
TRBJ1-6 | - | TRBV15 | - | TGTGCCACCAGCGCAGATCAGGGGCCCTATAATTCACCCCTCCACTTT | CATSADQGPYNSPLHF
TRBJ1-2 | - | TRBV7-3 | - | TGTGCCAGCAGCTCGACAGGCAGGGGAGATTATGGCTACACCTTC | CASSSTGRGDYGYTF
TRBJ1-6 | TRBD1 | TRBV7-6 | - | TGTGCCACCGGCTCGGGACAGGATTATTCACCCCTCCACTTT | CATGSGQDYSPLHF
TRBJ1-2 | - | TRBV7-2 | - | TGTGCCAGCAGCTTAGTCCGTACAGGACTGACAAATGGCTACACCTTC | CASSLVRTGLTNGYTF
TRBJ2-7 | - | TRBV2 | - | TGTGCCAGCAGGCCCGGGAAGCTCGAGCAGTACTTC | CASRPGKLEQYF
TRBJ2-3 | - | TRBV18 | - | TGTGCCAGCTCACCAGGGCAGGGCGCAGATACGCAGTATTTT | CASSPGQGADTQYF
TRBJ2-1 | - | TRBV6-6 | - | TGTGCCAGCGGTTGGGGATTTGGGGTTAATGAGCAGTTCTTC | CASGWGFGVNEQFF
TRBJ1-2 | - | TRBV6-5 | - | TGTGCCAGCAGTTACTCGATGGGTGGTGGCTACACCTTC | CASSYSMGGGYTF
TRBJ1-1 | - | TRBV2 | - | TGTGCCAGCAGTGTTGGGGGGTCCACTGAAGCTTTCTTT | CASSVGGSTEAFF
TRBJ2-3 | - | TRBV7-9 | - | TGTGCCAGCATAGACCGGGGAGCAGATACGCAGTATTTT | CASIDRGADTQYF
TRBJ1-4 | - | TRBV5-1 | - | TGCGCCAGCAGCTTGGGTGGCGAGGGAACGGATGAAAAACTGTTTTTT | CASSLGGEGTDEKLFF
TRBJ1-1 | - | TRBV28 | once | TGTGCCAGCAGTTTATGGGGCAGGGCGAACACTGAAGCTTTCTTT | CASSLWGRANTEAFF
TRBJ2-3 | TRBD1 | TRBV10-1 | - | TGCGCCAGCAGTAGAATGACAGGGAGTGAGACAGATACGCAGTATTTT | CASSRMTGSETDTQYF
TRBJ1-2 | TRBD1 | TRBV11-3 | once | TGTGCCAGCAGCCTGTCAGGGGGCTATGGCTACACCTTC | CASSLSGGYGYTF
TRBJ2-3 | - | TRBV6-1 | - | TGTGCCAGCGGCGATACGCAGTATTTT | CASGDTQYF
TRBJ2-5 | TRBD1 | TRBV4-3 | - | TGCGCCAGCAGCCAAGATCTGTCCGGGACAGGGGTCCAAGAGACCCAGTACTTC | CASSQDLSGTGVQETQYF
TRBJ1-5 | TRBD1 | TRBV19 | once | TGTGCCAGCGAGGACAGGTCGGGTCAGCCCCAGCATTTT | CASEDRSGQPQHF